This is a list of T cell receptor beta chains from one sample in a study of shared clonotypes between healthy human individuals. Method: immunoSEQ multiplex PCR; TCRdb's copy keeps in-frame clones and lacks some. This table holds about 600,000 clones, 95% to 96% found once. Sequenced sample: naive CD8+ T cells sorted from blood. These receptors came from a woman in her 30s in good health. The CDR3 runs from the conserved cysteine through the conserved F or W. The D gene is left open where the match is weak. Clone size is given for some rows only: seen once, a few or many times, or a class if the clone is expanded.

CDR3 protein: CASSFKRGFSYNEQFF; CDR3 DNA: TGTGCCAGCAGCTTTAAGCGTGGCTTTTCCTACAATGAGCAGTTCTTC; J gene: TRBJ2-1; clone size: NA; D gene: NA; V gene: TRBV11-2; CDR3 length: 16
CDR3 protein: CASSPRMGQGALEGNTIYF; CDR3 DNA: TGTGCCAGCAGCCCAAGGATGGGACAGGGGGCATTGGAAGGAAACACCATATATTTT; J gene: TRBJ1-3; clone size: NA; D gene: TRBD1; V gene: TRBV2; CDR3 length: 19
CDR3 protein: CASSLELNYGYTF; CDR3 DNA: TGTGCCAGCAGCTTGGAGCTTAACTATGGCTACACCTTC; J gene: TRBJ1-2; clone size: once; D gene: NA; V gene: TRBV5-6; CDR3 length: 13
CDR3 protein: CASSPENEKLFF; CDR3 DNA: TGTGCCAGCAGTCCGGAGAATGAAAAACTGTTTTTT; J gene: TRBJ1-4; clone size: NA; D gene: NA; V gene: TRBV28; CDR3 length: 12
CDR3 protein: CASSIHLSLAKNIQYF; CDR3 DNA: TGTGCCAGCAGCATACACCTCTCCCTAGCCAAAAACATTCAGTACTTC; J gene: TRBJ2-4; clone size: NA; D gene: NA; V gene: TRBV7-8; CDR3 length: 16
CDR3 protein: CASSTLAGGDEQYF; CDR3 DNA: TGCGCCAGCAGCACCCTAGCGGGAGGGGACGAGCAGTACTTC; J gene: TRBJ2-7; clone size: NA; D gene: TRBD2; V gene: TRBV5-1; CDR3 length: 14
CDR3 protein: CATTSGGLNSNQPQHF; CDR3 DNA: TGTGCCACCACGAGCGGGGGGCTGAATAGCAATCAGCCCCAGCATTTT; J gene: TRBJ1-5; clone size: NA; D gene: NA; V gene: TRBV2; CDR3 length: 16
CDR3 protein: CASSQVVGEQFF; CDR3 DNA: TGCGCCAGCAGCCAAGTTGTGGGTGAGCAGTTCTTC; J gene: TRBJ2-1; clone size: NA; D gene: NA; V gene: TRBV4-1; CDR3 length: 12
CDR3 protein: CASSLMGLAESSYEQYF; CDR3 DNA: TGTGCCAGCAGCTTAATGGGACTAGCCGAGAGCTCCTACGAGCAGTACTTC; J gene: TRBJ2-7; clone size: NA; D gene: TRBD2; V gene: TRBV13; CDR3 length: 17
CDR3 protein: CASSYSMSHEQFF; CDR3 DNA: TGTGCCAGCAGTTACAGTATGTCGCATGAGCAGTTCTTC; J gene: TRBJ2-1; clone size: once; D gene: NA; V gene: TRBV6-6; CDR3 length: 13
CDR3 protein: CASSLTGADSEQFF; CDR3 DNA: TGCGCCAGCAGCTTAACAGGGGCTGATAGTGAGCAGTTCTTC; J gene: TRBJ2-1; clone size: NA; D gene: TRBD1; V gene: TRBV5-1; CDR3 length: 14
CDR3 protein: CASSLMGGLGTDTQYF; CDR3 DNA: TGTGCCAGCAGCTTAATGGGGGGGTTGGGTACAGATACGCAGTATTTT; J gene: TRBJ2-3; clone size: NA; D gene: TRBD2; V gene: TRBV11-2; CDR3 length: 16
CDR3 protein: CASSQVVGAMETQYF; CDR3 DNA: TGTGCCAGCAGCCAAGTTGTGGGAGCCATGGAGACCCAGTACTTC; J gene: TRBJ2-5; clone size: NA; D gene: NA; V gene: TRBV4-2; CDR3 length: 15
CDR3 protein: CASSTPTRQETQYF; CDR3 DNA: TGTGCCAGCAGCACGCCGACTAGACAAGAGACCCAGTACTTC; J gene: TRBJ2-5; clone size: NA; D gene: NA; V gene: TRBV5-6; CDR3 length: 14
CDR3 protein: CSVNGYNEQFF; CDR3 DNA: TGCAGCGTTAATGGTTACAATGAGCAGTTCTTC; J gene: TRBJ2-1; clone size: once; D gene: NA; V gene: TRBV29-1; CDR3 length: 11
CDR3 protein: CSRLAEQYF; CDR3 DNA: TGCAGTAGACTGGCCGAGCAGTACTTC; J gene: TRBJ2-7; clone size: NA; D gene: NA; V gene: TRBV20-1; CDR3 length: 9
CDR3 protein: CASKRGADEKLFF; CDR3 DNA: TGTGCCAGCAAACGGGGGGCGGATGAAAAACTGTTTTTT; J gene: TRBJ1-4; clone size: NA; D gene: NA; V gene: TRBV27; CDR3 length: 13
CDR3 protein: CASSLVAGPNIQYF; CDR3 DNA: TGTGCCAGCAGCTTAGTAGCGGGTCCAAACATTCAGTACTTC; J gene: TRBJ2-4; clone size: NA; D gene: TRBD2; V gene: TRBV7-8; CDR3 length: 14
CDR3 protein: CASSIGAGASYEQYF; CDR3 DNA: TGTGCCAGTAGTATAGGGGCAGGAGCAAGCTACGAGCAGTACTTC; J gene: TRBJ2-7; clone size: once; D gene: NA; V gene: TRBV19; CDR3 length: 15
CDR3 protein: CASSEDRDDNQPQHF; CDR3 DNA: TGTGCCAGCAGTGAGGACAGGGACGACAATCAGCCCCAGCATTTT; J gene: TRBJ1-5; clone size: NA; D gene: TRBD1; V gene: TRBV28; CDR3 length: 15
CDR3 protein: CAISEGQDEQYF; CDR3 DNA: TGTGCCATCAGTGAAGGTCAGGACGAGCAGTACTTC; J gene: TRBJ2-7; clone size: NA; D gene: NA; V gene: TRBV10-3; CDR3 length: 12
CDR3 protein: CASSLSLDNANTIYF; CDR3 DNA: TGTGCCAGCAGCTTATCCCTCGACAACGCCAACACCATATATTTT; J gene: TRBJ1-3; clone size: NA; D gene: NA; V gene: TRBV13; CDR3 length: 15
CDR3 protein: CASSPGQGGNTIYF; CDR3 DNA: TGTGCCAGCAGCCCGGGACAGGGAGGTAACACCATATATTTT; J gene: TRBJ1-3; clone size: NA; D gene: TRBD1; V gene: TRBV4-2; CDR3 length: 14
CDR3 protein: CASSLDTRGPQQFF; CDR3 DNA: TGTGCCAGCAGCTTAGATACTAGAGGGCCGCAGCAGTTCTTC; J gene: TRBJ2-1; clone size: NA; D gene: NA; V gene: TRBV7-9; CDR3 length: 14
CDR3 protein: CASSFLGYEQYF; CDR3 DNA: TGTGCCAGCAGCTTTCTCGGCTACGAGCAGTACTTC; J gene: TRBJ2-7; clone size: NA; D gene: NA; V gene: TRBV7-8; CDR3 length: 12
CDR3 protein: CASTQGADYGYTF; CDR3 DNA: TGTGCCAGCACACAGGGGGCGGACTATGGCTACACCTTC; J gene: TRBJ1-2; clone size: NA; D gene: TRBD1; V gene: TRBV7-8; CDR3 length: 13
CDR3 protein: CASSARTVYEQYF; CDR3 DNA: TGTGCCAGTAGTGCAAGGACAGTCTACGAGCAGTACTTC; J gene: TRBJ2-7; clone size: NA; D gene: NA; V gene: TRBV19; CDR3 length: 13
CDR3 protein: CSTGPRDSLLREQYF; CDR3 DNA: TGCAGCACCGGCCCCCGGGACAGCCTCCTCCGCGAGCAGTACTTC; J gene: TRBJ2-7; clone size: NA; D gene: TRBD1; V gene: TRBV29-1; CDR3 length: 15
CDR3 protein: CASSPRVAGVMHEQYF; CDR3 DNA: TGCGCCAGCAGCCCTAGGGTAGCGGGAGTAATGCACGAGCAGTACTTC; J gene: TRBJ2-7; clone size: NA; D gene: TRBD2; V gene: TRBV5-1; CDR3 length: 16
CDR3 protein: CASSPFQGNEQFF; CDR3 DNA: TGTGCCAGCAGCCCCTTCCAGGGCAATGAGCAGTTCTTC; J gene: TRBJ2-1; clone size: NA; D gene: NA; V gene: TRBV28; CDR3 length: 13
CDR3 protein: CASSPGTSGSNYEQFF; CDR3 DNA: TGTGCCAGCAGTCCCGGGACTAGCGGGAGTAACTATGAGCAGTTCTTC; J gene: TRBJ2-1; clone size: NA; D gene: TRBD2; V gene: TRBV28; CDR3 length: 16
CDR3 protein: CASRDRGPSGNTIYF; CDR3 DNA: TGTGCCAGCAGAGACAGGGGGCCCTCTGGAAACACCATATATTTT; J gene: TRBJ1-3; clone size: NA; D gene: TRBD1; V gene: TRBV28; CDR3 length: 15
CDR3 protein: CASSVETGTGQETQYF; CDR3 DNA: TGCGCCAGCAGTGTGGAAACCGGGACAGGCCAAGAGACCCAGTACTTC; J gene: TRBJ2-5; clone size: NA; D gene: TRBD1; V gene: TRBV10-2; CDR3 length: 16
CDR3 protein: CASSFGGYYGYTF; CDR3 DNA: TGTGCCAGCAGCTTCGGGGGTTACTATGGCTACACCTTC; J gene: TRBJ1-2; clone size: NA; D gene: NA; V gene: TRBV7-9; CDR3 length: 13
CDR3 protein: CASSPGQHF; CDR3 DNA: TGTGCCAGCAGTCCGGGACAGCACTTC; J gene: TRBJ1-2; clone size: NA; D gene: TRBD1; V gene: TRBV28; CDR3 length: 9
CDR3 protein: CASSYGSRQPTTGELFF; CDR3 DNA: TGTGCCAGCAGTTACGGTTCACGGCAGCCCACCACCGGGGAGCTGTTTTTT; J gene: TRBJ2-2; clone size: NA; D gene: NA; V gene: TRBV27; CDR3 length: 17
CDR3 protein: CASSLHELAGQDEQYF; CDR3 DNA: TGTGCCAGTAGTCTCCACGAACTAGCGGGGCAAGACGAGCAGTACTTC; J gene: TRBJ2-7; clone size: NA; D gene: TRBD2; V gene: TRBV19; CDR3 length: 16
CDR3 protein: CASSAAGSSGGDEQFF; CDR3 DNA: TGTGCCAGCAGCGCCGCGGGTTCTAGCGGCGGCGATGAGCAGTTCTTC; J gene: TRBJ2-1; clone size: NA; D gene: TRBD2; V gene: TRBV13; CDR3 length: 16
CDR3 protein: CASSQDRGVGYYNEQFF; CDR3 DNA: TGTGCCAGCAGCCAAGATCGGGGGGTCGGCTACTACAATGAGCAGTTCTTC; J gene: TRBJ2-1; clone size: NA; D gene: TRBD2; V gene: TRBV4-2; CDR3 length: 17
CDR3 protein: CAISEGTGNYGYTF; CDR3 DNA: TGTGCCATCAGTGAAGGGACAGGGAACTATGGCTACACCTTC; J gene: TRBJ1-2; clone size: NA; D gene: TRBD1; V gene: TRBV10-3; CDR3 length: 14
CDR3 protein: CASSRGQGLAGTYEQYF; CDR3 DNA: TGTGCCAGCAGCCGCGGACAGGGGTTAGCGGGGACCTACGAGCAGTACTTC; J gene: TRBJ2-7; clone size: NA; D gene: NA; V gene: TRBV13; CDR3 length: 17
CDR3 protein: CASSDYPTSGFTDTQYF; CDR3 DNA: TGTGCCAGCAGTGATTACCCGACTAGCGGGTTCACAGATACGCAGTATTTT; J gene: TRBJ2-3; clone size: NA; D gene: TRBD2; V gene: TRBV6-1; CDR3 length: 17
CDR3 protein: CASSAGQGSYNEQFF; CDR3 DNA: TGTGCCAGCAGTGCGGGACAGGGGAGCTACAATGAGCAGTTCTTC; J gene: TRBJ2-1; clone size: NA; D gene: TRBD1; V gene: TRBV6-1; CDR3 length: 15
CDR3 protein: CASSLALDSYEQYF; CDR3 DNA: TGTGCCAGCAGCTTAGCTCTGGACAGCTACGAGCAGTACTTC; J gene: TRBJ2-7; clone size: NA; D gene: NA; V gene: TRBV7-6; CDR3 length: 14
CDR3 protein: CASSFTGPGTYGYTF; CDR3 DNA: TGTGCCAGCAGTTTTACAGGACCCGGGACATATGGCTACACCTTC; J gene: TRBJ1-2; clone size: NA; D gene: NA; V gene: TRBV6-5; CDR3 length: 15
CDR3 protein: CSVEVNEQFF; CDR3 DNA: TGCAGCGTTGAAGTAAATGAGCAGTTCTTC; J gene: TRBJ2-1; clone size: NA; D gene: NA; V gene: TRBV29-1; CDR3 length: 10
CDR3 protein: CASTWGGEKLFF; CDR3 DNA: TGTGCCAGCACTTGGGGTGGTGAAAAACTGTTTTTT; J gene: TRBJ1-4; clone size: NA; D gene: NA; V gene: TRBV6-1; CDR3 length: 12
CDR3 protein: CASSNRDRSSYEQYF; CDR3 DNA: TGTGCCAGCAGCAACCGGGACAGAAGCTCCTACGAGCAGTACTTC; J gene: TRBJ2-7; clone size: NA; D gene: TRBD1; V gene: TRBV13; CDR3 length: 15
CDR3 protein: CASHGAYNEQFF; CDR3 DNA: TGTGCCTCCCATGGAGCCTACAATGAGCAGTTCTTC; J gene: TRBJ2-1; clone size: NA; D gene: NA; V gene: TRBV27; CDR3 length: 12
CDR3 protein: CASSMSLSSYEQYF; CDR3 DNA: TGTGCCAGTAGTATGAGTTTGAGCTCCTACGAGCAGTACTTC; J gene: TRBJ2-7; clone size: NA; D gene: NA; V gene: TRBV19; CDR3 length: 14
CDR3 protein: CASGTGTTYYEQYF; CDR3 DNA: TGTGCCAGCGGGACAGGGACCACCTACTACGAGCAGTACTTC; J gene: TRBJ2-7; clone size: NA; D gene: TRBD1; V gene: TRBV7-9; CDR3 length: 14
CDR3 protein: CASSAWTSGSDEQYF; CDR3 DNA: TGTGCCAGCAGTGCCTGGACTAGCGGATCGGACGAGCAGTACTTC; J gene: TRBJ2-7; clone size: NA; D gene: TRBD2; V gene: TRBV25-1; CDR3 length: 15
CDR3 protein: CAISDVTSDFGSYEQYF; CDR3 DNA: TGTGCCATCAGTGATGTGACTAGCGATTTTGGCTCCTACGAGCAGTACTTC; J gene: TRBJ2-7; clone size: NA; D gene: TRBD2; V gene: TRBV10-3; CDR3 length: 17